The clone carrying this TCR beta chain was seen at least ten times. Its specificity is unknown. Unsorted libraries came from 2 million PBMCs stored at -80 °C. CDR3 length: 16 residues. V gave up 1 base and J gave up 0 bases, with 11 bases separating them. In germline, CDR1 is SGHRS, CDR2 YFSETQ. The data belong to a study of neurological immune-mediated disorders. 5'RACE employing 10-nucleotide random UMIs yielded the cDNA. TCRdb re-called the 5' RACE reads with MiXCR, one entry per CDR3 protein. The sample comprises under 90,000 distinct CDR3 sequences, roughly 9.9% of which are singletons, and 1.7% rests with the top ten. Study conclusions and caveats: No sharing of CDR3 amino acid sequences was observed among expanded clones across subjects, suggesting private repertoires in all groups.

This sequence joins TRBV5-1 and TRBJ2-1, with D perhaps matching TRBD1 (6 bases). The clonotype comes from a man aged 50 or older in good health. Input material: PBMCs. Here the CDR3 reads CASSLLTGSSYNEQFF. The CDR3 DNA follows: TGCGCCAGCAGCTTGCTAACAGGGAGCTCCTACAATGAGCAGTTCTTC.